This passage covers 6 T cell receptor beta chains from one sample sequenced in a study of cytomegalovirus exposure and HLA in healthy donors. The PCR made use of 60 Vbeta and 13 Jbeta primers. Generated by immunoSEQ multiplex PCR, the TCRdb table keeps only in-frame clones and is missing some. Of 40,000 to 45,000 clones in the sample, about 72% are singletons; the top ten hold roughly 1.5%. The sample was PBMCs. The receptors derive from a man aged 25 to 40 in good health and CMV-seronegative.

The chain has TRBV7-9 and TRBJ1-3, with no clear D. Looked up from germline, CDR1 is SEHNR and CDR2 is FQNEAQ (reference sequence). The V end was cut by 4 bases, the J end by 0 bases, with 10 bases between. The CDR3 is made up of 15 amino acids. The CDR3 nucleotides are TGTGCCAGCAGCTGGACCACTAGCTCTGGAAACACCATATATTTT. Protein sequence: CASSWTTSSGNTIYF.

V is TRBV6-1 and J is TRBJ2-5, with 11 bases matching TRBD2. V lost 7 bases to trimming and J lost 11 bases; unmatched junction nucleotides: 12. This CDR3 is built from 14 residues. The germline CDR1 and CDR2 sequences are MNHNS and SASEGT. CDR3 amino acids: CASKLGLAADKQYF. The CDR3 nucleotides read TGTGCCAGCAAATTGGGACTAGCGGCTGACAAGCAGTACTTC.

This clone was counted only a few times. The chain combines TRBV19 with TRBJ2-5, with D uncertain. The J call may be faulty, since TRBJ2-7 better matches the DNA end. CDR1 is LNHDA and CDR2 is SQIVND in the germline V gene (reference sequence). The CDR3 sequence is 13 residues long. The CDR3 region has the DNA TGTGCCAGTAATCGCCCAGACTCCTACGAGCAGTACTTC. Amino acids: CASNRPDSYEQYF.

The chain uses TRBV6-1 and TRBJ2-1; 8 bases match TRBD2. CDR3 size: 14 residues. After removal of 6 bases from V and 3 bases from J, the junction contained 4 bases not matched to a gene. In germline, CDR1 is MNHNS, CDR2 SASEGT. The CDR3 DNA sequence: TGTGCCAGCAGGGAGAGCGGGAGCTACAATGAGCAGTTCTTC. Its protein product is CASRESGSYNEQFF.

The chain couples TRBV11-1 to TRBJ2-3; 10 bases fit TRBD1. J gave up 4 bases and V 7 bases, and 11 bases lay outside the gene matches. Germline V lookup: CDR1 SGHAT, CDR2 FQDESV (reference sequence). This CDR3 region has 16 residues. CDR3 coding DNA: TGTGCCAGCACCCCAGCCGGGACAGGGGTCGCAGATACGCAGTATTTT. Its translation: CASTPAGTGVADTQYF.

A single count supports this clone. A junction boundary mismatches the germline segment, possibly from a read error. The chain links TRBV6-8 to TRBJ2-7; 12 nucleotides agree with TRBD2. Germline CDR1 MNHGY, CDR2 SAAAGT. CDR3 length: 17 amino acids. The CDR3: CASLIPRTSGTSFEQYF. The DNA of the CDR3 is TGTGCCAGCCTCATCCCCCGGACTAGCGGGACGTCCTTCGAGCAGTACTTC.